The clone carrying this TCR beta chain was observed a few times. Its antigen is not known. This sample was included in a study of T cells in localized non-small cell lung cancer. Overall study findings and caveats: Median around 60 top-100 tumor clones were shared with paired adjacent lung.

Clones were sequenced by immunoSEQ multiplex PCR, and TCRdb holds only the in-frame ones, with some missing. The sample carries roughly 15,000 clones, 75% to 90% recorded once. The specimen comprised peripheral blood, sampled before any cancer treatment. This clonotype originated in a female donor of 60 years or more with stage I squamous cell lung carcinoma.

CDR3 nucleotides: TGTGCCAGCAGCCCCTCGGGCGGGAGAGAAACCTACAATGAGCAGTTCTTC. It specifies CASSPSGGRETYNEQFF. The V and J genes are TRBV7-8 and TRBJ2-1, with TRBD2 matching 7 bases. J gave up 2 bases and V 5 bases, and 12 bases lay outside the gene matches. CDR1 SGHVS and CDR2 FQNEAQ come from the germline V gene. This CDR3 contains 17 residues. Drawing the rest from reference TRBV7-8 and TRBJ2-1, the complete variable domain is GAGVSQSPRYKVAKRGQDVALRCDPISGHVSLFWYQQALGQGPEFLTYFQNEAQLDKSGLPSDRFFAERPEGSVSTLKIQRTQQEDSAVYLCASSPSGGRETYNEQFFGPGTRLTVL.